This T cell receptor beta chain was captured in a study of shared clonotypes between healthy human individuals. Study-level points and caveats: The study sampled only blood, and tissue repertoires likely differ. With several donors compared, roughly 4.9% of naive CD4 clonotypes were shared.

Turning to this clone: The antigen is undetermined.

The authors divided CD4+ cells into CD45RA+ naive and CD45RA-negative memory subsets. CDR1 is LNHDA, CDR2 SQIVND, per germline (reference sequence). There are 16 residues in the CDR3. With 6 bases removed from V and 0 bases from J, the gap between germline ends came to 14 bases. Here immunoSEQ multiplex PCR was the method, and the copy in TCRdb shows in-frame clones only, minus some. This sample carries roughly 2.5 million clones, over 85% of them seen once, and the ten largest clones take about 0.13%. Sequencing was done on a sample of naive CD4+ T cells sorted from blood. Documented subset: CD45RA+ positively selected. This TCR was recovered from a man younger than 30 in good health. V usage is TRBV19 and J usage is TRBJ1-4; possibly TRBD1 for D (5 bases). The CDR3 here is CASRDGGAATNEKLFF. In DNA, the CDR3 is TGTGCCAGTAGGGACGGTGGGGCGGCAACTAATGAAAAACTGTTTTTT. The complete variable domain, with remaining parts taken from reference TRBV19 and TRBJ1-4, reads DGGITQSPKYLFRKEGQNVTLSCEQNLNHDAMYWYRQDPGQGLRLIYYSQIVNDFQKGDIAEGYSVSREKKESFPLTVTSAQKNPTAFYLCASRDGGAATNEKLFFGSGTQLSVL.